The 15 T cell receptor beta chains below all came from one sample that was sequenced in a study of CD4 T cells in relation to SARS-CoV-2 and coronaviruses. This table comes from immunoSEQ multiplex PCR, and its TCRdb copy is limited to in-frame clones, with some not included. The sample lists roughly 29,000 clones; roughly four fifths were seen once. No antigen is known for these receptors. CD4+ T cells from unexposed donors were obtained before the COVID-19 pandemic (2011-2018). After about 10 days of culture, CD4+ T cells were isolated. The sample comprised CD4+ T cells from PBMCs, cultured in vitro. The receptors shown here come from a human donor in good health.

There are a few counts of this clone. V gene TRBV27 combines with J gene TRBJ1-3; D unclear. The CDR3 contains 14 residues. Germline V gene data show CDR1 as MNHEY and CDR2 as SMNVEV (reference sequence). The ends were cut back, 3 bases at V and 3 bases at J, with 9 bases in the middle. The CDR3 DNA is TGTGCCAGCAGTTTGGGGATAAATGGAAACACCATATATTTT. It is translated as CASSLGINGNTIYF.

CDR3 protein: CAWSVRSSSYEQYF. CDR3 DNA: TGTGCCTGGAGTGTTAGGTCTAGCTCCTACGAGCAGTACTTC. This sequence joins TRBV30 and TRBJ2-7; D remains unclear. Trimming pared 0 bases from V and 0 bases from J, leaving 9 bases between. Germline assignment: CDR1 GTSNPN and CDR2 SVGIG (reference sequence). The CDR3 runs 14 residues.

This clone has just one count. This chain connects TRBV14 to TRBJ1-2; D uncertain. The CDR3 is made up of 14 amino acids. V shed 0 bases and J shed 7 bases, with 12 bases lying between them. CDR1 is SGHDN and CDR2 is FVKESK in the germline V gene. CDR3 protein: CASSQDLLGGGYTF. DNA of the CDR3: TGTGCCAGCAGCCAAGATTTGTTGGGAGGTGGCTACACCTTC.

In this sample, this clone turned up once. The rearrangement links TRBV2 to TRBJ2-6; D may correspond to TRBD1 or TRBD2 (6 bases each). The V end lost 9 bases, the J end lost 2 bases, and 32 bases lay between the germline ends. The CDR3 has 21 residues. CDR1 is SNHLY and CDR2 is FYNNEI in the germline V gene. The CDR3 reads CARKGGTRREGELTGANVLTF. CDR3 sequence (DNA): TGTGCCAGAAAAGGGGGGACGCGGCGCGAGGGGGAATTGACTGGGGCCAACGTCCTGACTTTC.

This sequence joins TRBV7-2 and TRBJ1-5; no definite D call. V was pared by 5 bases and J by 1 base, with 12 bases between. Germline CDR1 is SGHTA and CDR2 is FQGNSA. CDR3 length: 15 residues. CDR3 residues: CASSPDITSNQPQHF. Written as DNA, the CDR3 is TGTGCCAGCAGCCCAGACATCACGAGCAATCAGCCCCAGCATTTT.

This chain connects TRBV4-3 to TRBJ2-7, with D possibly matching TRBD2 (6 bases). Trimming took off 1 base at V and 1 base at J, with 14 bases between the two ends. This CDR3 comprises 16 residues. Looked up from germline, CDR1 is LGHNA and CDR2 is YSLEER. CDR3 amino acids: CASSQGAGGASYEQYF. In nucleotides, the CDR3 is TGCGCCAGCAGCCAAGGGGCGGGCGGGGCTTCCTACGAGCAGTACTTC.

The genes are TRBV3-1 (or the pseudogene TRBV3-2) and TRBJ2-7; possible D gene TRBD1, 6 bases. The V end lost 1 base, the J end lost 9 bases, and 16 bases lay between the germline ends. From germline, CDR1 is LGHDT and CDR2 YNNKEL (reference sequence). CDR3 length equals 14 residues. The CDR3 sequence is CASSQVGAGSGQYF. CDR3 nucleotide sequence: TGTGCCAGCAGCCAAGTGGGGGCGGGCTCGGGGCAGTACTTC.

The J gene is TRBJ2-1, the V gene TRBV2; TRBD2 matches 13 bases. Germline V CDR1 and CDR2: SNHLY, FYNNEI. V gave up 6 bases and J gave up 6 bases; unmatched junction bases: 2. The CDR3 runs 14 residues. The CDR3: CASRGLAGSNEQFF. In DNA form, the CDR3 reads TGTGCCAGCAGGGGACTAGCGGGAAGCAATGAGCAGTTCTTC.

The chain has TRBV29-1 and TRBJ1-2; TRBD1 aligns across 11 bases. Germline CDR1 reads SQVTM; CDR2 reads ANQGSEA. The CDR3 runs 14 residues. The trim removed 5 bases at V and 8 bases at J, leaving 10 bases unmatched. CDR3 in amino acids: CSVLWTGGGKGYTF. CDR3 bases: TGCAGCGTTTTGTGGACAGGGGGCGGGAAGGGCTACACCTTC.

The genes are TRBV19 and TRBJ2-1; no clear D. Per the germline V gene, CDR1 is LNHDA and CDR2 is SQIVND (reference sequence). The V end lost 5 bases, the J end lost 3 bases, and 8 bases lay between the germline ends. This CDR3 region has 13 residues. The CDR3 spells CASSSWGYNEQFF. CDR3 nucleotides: TGTGCCAGTAGTTCTTGGGGCTACAATGAGCAGTTCTTC.

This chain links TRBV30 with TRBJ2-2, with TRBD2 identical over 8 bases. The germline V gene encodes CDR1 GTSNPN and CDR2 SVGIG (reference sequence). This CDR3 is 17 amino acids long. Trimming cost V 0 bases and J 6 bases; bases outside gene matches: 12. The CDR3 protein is CAWSVLVTSGYSGELFF. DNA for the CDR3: TGTGCCTGGAGTGTACTTGTCACTAGCGGTTATTCCGGGGAGCTGTTTTTT.

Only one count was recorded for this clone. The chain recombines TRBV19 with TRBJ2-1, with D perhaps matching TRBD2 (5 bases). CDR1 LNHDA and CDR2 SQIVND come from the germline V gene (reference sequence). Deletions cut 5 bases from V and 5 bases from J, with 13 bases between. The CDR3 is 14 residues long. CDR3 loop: CASSSLSGNNEQFF. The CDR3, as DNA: TGTGCCAGTAGTTCCCTGAGCGGAAACAATGAGCAGTTCTTC.

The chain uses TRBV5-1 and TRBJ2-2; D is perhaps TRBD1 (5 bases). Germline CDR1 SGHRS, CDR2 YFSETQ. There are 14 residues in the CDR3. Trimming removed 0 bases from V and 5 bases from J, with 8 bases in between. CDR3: CASSLGQPTGELFF. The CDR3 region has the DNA TGCGCCAGCAGCTTGGGACAGCCGACCGGGGAGCTGTTTTTT.

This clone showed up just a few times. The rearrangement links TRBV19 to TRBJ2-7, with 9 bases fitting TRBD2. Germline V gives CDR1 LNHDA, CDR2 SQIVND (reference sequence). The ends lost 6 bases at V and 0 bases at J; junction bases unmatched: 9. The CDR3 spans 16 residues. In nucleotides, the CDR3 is TGTGCCAGTAGCCCAAGAGGGCGGGAGGGCTCCTACGAGCAGTACTTC. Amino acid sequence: CASSPRGREGSYEQYF.

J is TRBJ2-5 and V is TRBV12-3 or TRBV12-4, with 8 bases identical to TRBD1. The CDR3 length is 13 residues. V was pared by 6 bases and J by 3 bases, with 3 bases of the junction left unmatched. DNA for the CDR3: TGTGCCAGCAGCACGACAGGGGAAGAGACCCAGTACTTC. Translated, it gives CASSTTGEETQYF.